The 21 T cell receptor beta chains presented below share a single source sample, sequenced in a study of OX40 agonist ivuxolimab in advanced cancers. The data were produced by immunoSEQ multiplex PCR, yet TCRdb's version contains in-frame clones alone and is incomplete. Altogether over 30,000 clones are present, roughly 82% being singletons, with the ten largest covering 1.8%. Sequencing used CD4+ or CD8+ T cells sorted from blood, obtained in a trial of the OX40 agonist ivuxolimab. The receptors derive from an adult with an advanced solid tumor such as melanoma, head and neck, liver or kidney cancer.

The rearrangement joins TRBV30 to TRBJ2-1; D gene unclear. With 4 bases removed from V and 6 bases from J, the gap between germline ends came to 10 bases. This CDR3 is built from 12 residues. CDR1 GTSNPN and CDR2 SVGIG come from the germline V gene (reference sequence). This chain's CDR3 is CAWNTSPNEQFF. The CDR3 coding sequence is TGTGCCTGGAATACGTCTCCCAATGAGCAGTTCTTC. Full variable domain (outside the CDR3, taken from reference TRBV30 and TRBJ2-1): SQTIHQWPATLVQPVGSPLSLECTVEGTSNPNLYWYRQAAGRGLQLLFYSVGIGQISSEVPQNLSASRPQDRQFILSSKKLLLSDSGFYLCAWNTSPNEQFFGPGTRLTVL.

The chain uses TRBV6-6 and TRBJ2-1; tentative D call: TRBD1 (6 bases). Deletions cut 7 bases from V and 3 bases from J, with 13 bases between. In germline, CDR1 is MNHNY, CDR2 SVGAGI (reference sequence). The CDR3 runs to 14 residues. The CDR3 reads CASNQQGFYNEQFF. DNA of the CDR3: TGTGCCAGCAACCAACAGGGATTCTACAATGAGCAGTTCTTC.

The V call is TRBV19, the J call TRBJ1-5, with D uncertain. Germline assignment: CDR1 LNHDA and CDR2 SQIVND (reference sequence). The V gene lost 6 bases and the J gene lost 7 bases, with 13 bases spanning the gap. The CDR3 is 13 amino acids. CDR3 nucleotides: TGTGCCAGTAGCGGGTATATCAGGCAGCCCCAGCATTTT. Its protein is CASSGYIRQPQHF.

This chain joins TRBV7-2 and TRBJ1-1; D unclear. The CDR3 runs 14 residues. CDR1 and CDR2 from the germline V gene are SGHTA and FQGNSA. The germline V and J ends were trimmed by 5 bases and 2 bases, with 12 bases remaining between them. The CDR3 bases are TGTGCCAGCAGCCCCCGCACTACCAACACTGAAGCTTTCTTT. It is translated as CASSPRTTNTEAFF.

The rearrangement joins TRBV18 to TRBJ2-3, with a tentative D call TRBD2 (5 bases). Germline CDR1 and CDR2: KGHSH and LQKENI. V lost 3 bases to trimming and J lost 5 bases, with 6 bases between them. CDR3 length: 12 residues. DNA of the CDR3: TGTGCCAGCTCACCCGGGGTAGATACGCAGTATTTT. This encodes CASSPGVDTQYF.

The sample holds one count of this clone. This rearrangement joins TRBV10-3 to TRBJ2-7; D unclear. V shed 6 bases and J shed 3 bases, with 6 bases lying between them. The length of the CDR3 is 11 residues. In germline, CDR1 is ENHRY, CDR2 SYGVKD. Here the CDR3 reads CAIRTGYEQYF. The DNA of the CDR3 is TGTGCCATCAGGACCGGCTACGAGCAGTACTTC.

This clone appeared a single time. The chain is built from TRBV7-2 and TRBJ2-2; 8 bases are a match to TRBD2. The CDR3 loop spans 16 amino acids. Per the germline V gene, CDR1 is SGHTA and CDR2 is FQGNSA. V gave up 5 bases and J gave up 9 bases; unmatched junction bases: 14. CDR3 in amino acids: CASSPRRGGKGRELFF. In DNA, the CDR3 is TGTGCCAGCAGCCCCCGCCGGGGGGGCAAAGGAAGGGAGCTGTTTTTT.

This clone was seen a few times. The V gene is TRBV6-5, the J gene TRBJ2-7; D gene uncertain. This CDR3 is built from 14 residues. The V and J ends lost 7 bases and 6 bases respectively, with 19 bases between them. Germline V CDR1 and CDR2: MNHEY, SVGAGI. CDR3 nucleotides: TGTGCCAGCACCCTGTTGCCGATCCCTTCCGAGCAGTACTTC. As protein: CASTLLPIPSEQYF.

The V and J genes are TRBV9 and TRBJ2-7; 7 nucleotides align to TRBD1. Looked up from germline, CDR1 is SGDLS and CDR2 is YYNGEE. The V and J ends lost 0 bases and 2 bases, in that order; junction bases with no gene match: 2. CDR3 length: 14 amino acids. CDR3 sequence reads: CASSVGDRAYEQYF. The CDR3 region has the DNA TGTGCCAGCAGCGTAGGGGACAGAGCCTACGAGCAGTACTTC.

This rearrangement joins TRBV18 to TRBJ2-4, with D unresolved. This CDR3 region has 11 residues. V shed 5 bases and J shed 11 bases, with 10 bases lying between them. Germline V CDR1 and CDR2: KGHSH, LQKENI. The DNA of the CDR3 is TGTGCCAGCTCAACGAACCGGGTTCAGTACTTC. It codes for CASSTNRVQYF.

This clone came up a few times. The chain couples TRBV13 to TRBJ2-2, with D tentatively TRBD1 or TRBD2 (5 bases each). Germline loops: CDR1 PRHDT, CDR2 FYEKMQ (reference sequence). This CDR3 comprises 14 residues. Trimming cost V 10 bases and J 0 bases, with 12 bases left between them. The CDR3 sequence is CATSRGPNTGELFF. The CDR3 DNA reads as TGTGCCACGTCGAGGGGCCCGAACACCGGGGAGCTGTTTTTT.

This clone occurred once. This chain joins TRBV5-1 and TRBJ2-2, with D possibly matching TRBD2 (5 bases). The CDR3 length is 15 residues. The V gene's germline CDR1 is SGHRS and CDR2 YFSETQ. V was trimmed by 2 bases and J by 5 bases, leaving 13 bases between them. The CDR3, as DNA: TGCGCCAGCAGCTTACGGACTTTGGTGACCGGGGAGCTGTTTTTT. Translated, it gives CASSLRTLVTGELFF.

The V gene is TRBV14, the J gene TRBJ2-1; D not resolved. The germline gives CDR1 SGHDN, CDR2 FVKESK. The CDR3 is 16 amino acids. Trimming removed 3 bases from V and 5 bases from J, with 17 bases in between. The CDR3 sequence is CASSHLSTRKNNEQFF. The CDR3 nucleotides are TGTGCCAGCAGCCACCTCAGTACTCGCAAAAACAATGAGCAGTTCTTC.

This chain connects TRBV5-8 to TRBJ1-5, with D hard to call. The V end was cut by 0 bases, the J end by 7 bases, with 2 bases between. The CDR3 covers 11 residues. Per the germline V gene, CDR1 is SGHTS and CDR2 is YDEGEE. The CDR3 spells CASSLGQPQHF. In DNA, the CDR3 is TGTGCCAGCAGCTTGGGACAGCCCCAGCATTTT.

This clone was counted between two and nine times. The genes are TRBV6-5 and TRBJ1-6; no definite D call. The CDR3 is 13 residues long. Germline loops: CDR1 MNHEY, CDR2 SVGAGI. Trimming took off 0 bases at V and 10 bases at J, with 7 bases between the two ends. The chain's CDR3 is CASSYSLESPLHF. Written as DNA, the CDR3 is TGTGCCAGCAGTTACTCGTTGGAATCACCCCTCCACTTT.

V usage is TRBV6-1 and J usage is TRBJ1-1, with D possibly matching TRBD1 (6 bases). This CDR3 has 17 residues. Germline lookup yields CDR1 MNHNS and CDR2 SASEGT. The V end lost 0 bases, the J end lost 1 base, and 15 bases lay between the germline ends. The CDR3 DNA reads as TGTGCCAGCAGTGAAGCCGACAGGACTGCGGGGAACACTGAAGCTTTCTTT. Protein sequence: CASSEADRTAGNTEAFF.

The rearrangement uses TRBV2 and TRBJ1-2; 11 bases line up with TRBD1. Germline loops: CDR1 SNHLY, CDR2 FYNNEI. The CDR3 runs 14 residues. The V and J ends lost 6 bases and 2 bases, in that order; junction bases with no gene match: 2. CDR3 in DNA: TGTGCCAGCAGGCGGGACAGGGGGAACTATGGCTACACCTTC. This translates into CASRRDRGNYGYTF.

This rearrangement joins TRBV6-5 to TRBJ2-1; D is unresolved. Trimming stripped 0 bases from V and 4 bases from J, with 13 bases between. CDR1 is MNHEY, CDR2 SVGAGI, per germline. This CDR3 comprises 16 residues. CDR3 sequence: CASSYSPSPGYNEQFF. The CDR3, as DNA: TGTGCCAGCAGTTACTCCCCCTCCCCGGGTTACAATGAGCAGTTCTTC.

This sequence joins TRBV7-9 and TRBJ1-2, with D possibly being TRBD1 (6 bases). V lost 1 base, J lost 6 bases, and 15 bases lay in between. This CDR3 has 15 residues. The germline V gene has CDR1 SEHNR and CDR2 FQNEAQ (reference sequence). CDR3 sequence (DNA): TGTGCCAGCAGCTTAGTCCTTCAGGGGTTGGATGGCTACACCTTC. It translates to CASSLVLQGLDGYTF.

The CDR3 sequence is CASSRGDTQYF. CDR3 DNA sequence: TGCGCCAGCTCCCGGGGAGATACGCAGTATTTT. V and J are TRBV10-1 and TRBJ2-3; TRBD2 might be the D (5 bases). CDR1 and CDR2 from the germline V gene are WNHNN and SYGVQD (reference sequence). The ends were cut back, 8 bases at V and 5 bases at J, with 8 bases in the middle. This CDR3 region has 11 residues.

The chain combines TRBV13 with TRBJ2-3; TRBD2 matches 8 bases. With 5 bases clipped from V and 5 bases from J, the junction kept 21 bases outside the gene matches. The CDR3 runs 19 residues. The germline V gene has CDR1 PRHDT and CDR2 FYEKMQ (reference sequence). The CDR3 protein is CASSRPGLAGAPSVDTQYF. The DNA for the CDR3 is TGTGCCAGCAGCCGACCTGGGCTAGCGGGCGCCCCAAGCGTAGATACGCAGTATTTT.